Sequencing of this T cell receptor beta chain was carried out in a study of identical twins (dated by TCRdb to the mid-2010s). With respect to the entire study: To test whether fetal clonotypes persist, this study deep-sequenced TCR alpha and beta repertoires from monozygotic twins, from unrelated adults of various ages, and from cord blood. Replicate twin experiments were performed at different times using different library preparation protocols to rule out contamination.

Only healthy Caucasian donors were included. Three pairs of female monozygotic twins, all aged roughly 18 to 29 years, were included in the twin cohort. CD4+ and CD8+ T cell populations were isolated with positive isolation kits from Invitrogen. Trimming costs V 4 bases and J 9 bases, and their ends lie 18 bases apart. The germline V gene provides CDR1 KGHDR and CDR2 SFDVKD. The CDR3 covers 15 residues, taking in both the cysteine and the phenylalanine. The CDR3 DNA has 45 bases and is translated from base 1. The investigation overall reported the following: Recombination models systematically underestimated out-of-frame TCR alpha sharing in monozygotic twins but agreed with sharing between unrelated individuals. Conclusions relied on cross-sectional statistical analysis, since the same donors could not be followed over many years. Abundant cord blood beta clonotypes carried fewer insertions; young adult naive repertoires showed a weaker similar trend, while memory repertoires showed none. Compared with coincidental sharing between unrelated individuals, out-of-frame TCR alpha sequences shared between twins had an excess of sequences with low generation probability. Invariant T cells such as MAIT and iNKT could partly confound zero-insertion analyses, although diverse VJ usage argued against such confounding for most clonotypes. The excess sharing between twins in beta out-of-frame sequences was weaker because fewer shared sequences reduced the signal-to-noise ratio.

Libraries were made using 5' RACE. The instrument given in TCRdb is Illumina HiSeq 2000. Template switching introduced a universal primer binding site; the final cDNA contained a unique molecular identifier, enabling accurate counting of TCR cDNA molecules. First-strand cDNA for TCR alpha and beta chains was synthesized from specific primers in the conserved constant-segment region. To control for contamination, each cDNA library was double barcoded with a SMART-Mk sample barcode plus Illumina barcodes. Two successive PCR steps introduced TruSeq adapter sequences along with Illumina sample barcodes. TCR alpha and beta cDNA libraries were sequenced on the Illumina HiSeq platform with custom primers. Turning to the authors' computational methods: Raw reads were processed with MiGEC to extract unique molecular identifiers, and MiXCR was used to determine CDR3 positions. For each individual, recombination models were inferred using an EM algorithm with the repgenHMM and IGoR tools. The analysis of shared clonotypes was done with the tcR package in R, with sharing normalized by the product of cloneset sizes. To study raw recombination without the effects of thymic and clonal selection, out-of-frame nonproductive sequences were analyzed. TCRdb reran the public reads through fastp at Q25 and MiXCR, keeping productive beta chains. Merged by CDR3 protein, the rows form single entries marked with the most common genes and DNA. The authors' filters were not applied to this entry. The sample data list about 530,000 distinct CDR3 sequences, and roughly 15% of these were observed just once. The leading ten clones occupy more than 0.4% of the sample.

The table lists this clonotype with many counts. No antigen is known for it. The sample holds no much larger clone one base away, and base qualities are not on file. These sequences were also reported in another study, on yellow fever vaccine responses in identical twins. As described in the second report: According to the authors, in identical twins the way T cells responded to vaccination appeared partly convergent and partly personalized. In the study, vaccine-responding T cell clones were precisely tracked in identical twins.

Sequencing was performed on CD4+ T cells sorted from blood. The clonotype was recovered from a woman between 18 and 30 years old in good health. The chain is encoded by TRBV24-1 joined to TRBJ2-1; the D element could tentatively be TRBD1 or TRBD2, as 5 bases agree for each. The bases read TGTGCCACCAGTGACCGCAGGGACGGACGGGTTGAGCAGTTCTTC. It translates as CATSDRRDGRVEQFF.